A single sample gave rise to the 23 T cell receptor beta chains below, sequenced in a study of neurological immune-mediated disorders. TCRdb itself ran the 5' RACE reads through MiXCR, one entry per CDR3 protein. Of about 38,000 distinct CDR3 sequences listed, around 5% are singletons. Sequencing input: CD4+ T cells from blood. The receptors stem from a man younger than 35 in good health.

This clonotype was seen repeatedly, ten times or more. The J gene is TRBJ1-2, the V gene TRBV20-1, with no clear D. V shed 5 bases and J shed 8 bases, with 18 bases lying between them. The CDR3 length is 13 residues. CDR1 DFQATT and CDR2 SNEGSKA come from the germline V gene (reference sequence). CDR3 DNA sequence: TGCAGTGCTCTAGACACCCGAGGGTGGGGCTACACCTTC. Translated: CSALDTRGWGYTF.

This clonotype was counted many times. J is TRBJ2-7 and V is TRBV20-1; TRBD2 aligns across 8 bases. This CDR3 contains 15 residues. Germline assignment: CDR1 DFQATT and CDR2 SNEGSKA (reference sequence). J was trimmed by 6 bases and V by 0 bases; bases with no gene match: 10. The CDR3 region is CSARDHRRGAGEQYF. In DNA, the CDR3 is TGCAGTGCTAGAGATCACCGGCGGGGGGCGGGCGAGCAGTACTTC.

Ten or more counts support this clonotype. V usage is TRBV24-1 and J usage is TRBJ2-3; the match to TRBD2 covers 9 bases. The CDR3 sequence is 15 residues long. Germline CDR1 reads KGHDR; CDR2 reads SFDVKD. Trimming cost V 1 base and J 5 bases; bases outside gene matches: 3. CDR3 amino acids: CATSDFKRGVDTQYF. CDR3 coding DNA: TGTGCCACCAGTGATTTCAAGCGGGGGGTAGATACGCAGTATTTT.

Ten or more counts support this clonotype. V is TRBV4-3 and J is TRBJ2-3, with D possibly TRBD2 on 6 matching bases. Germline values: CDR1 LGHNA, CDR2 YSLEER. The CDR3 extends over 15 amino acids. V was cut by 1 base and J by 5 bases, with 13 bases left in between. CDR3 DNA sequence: TGCGCCAGCAGCCAAGGGGGGGTAGTTGGAGATACGCAGTATTTT. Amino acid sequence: CASSQGGVVGDTQYF.

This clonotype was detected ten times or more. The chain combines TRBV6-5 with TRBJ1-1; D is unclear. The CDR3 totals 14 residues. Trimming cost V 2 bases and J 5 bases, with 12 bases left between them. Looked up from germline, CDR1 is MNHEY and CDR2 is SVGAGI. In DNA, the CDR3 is TGTGCCAGCAGTTACGAGGAGCGAGGAACTGAAGCTTTCTTT. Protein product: CASSYEERGTEAFF.

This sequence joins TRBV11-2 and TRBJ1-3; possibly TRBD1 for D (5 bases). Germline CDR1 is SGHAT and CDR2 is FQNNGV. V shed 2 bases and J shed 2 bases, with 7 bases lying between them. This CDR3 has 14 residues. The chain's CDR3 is CASSLQGTGNTIYF. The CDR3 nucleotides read TGTGCCAGCAGCTTACAGGGAACTGGAAACACCATATATTTT.

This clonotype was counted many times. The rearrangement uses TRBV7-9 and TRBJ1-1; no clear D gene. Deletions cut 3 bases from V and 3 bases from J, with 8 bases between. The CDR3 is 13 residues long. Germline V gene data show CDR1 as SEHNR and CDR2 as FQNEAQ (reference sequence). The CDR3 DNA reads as TGTGCCAGCAGCTTGTCGGTGGACACTGAAGCTTTCTTT. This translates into CASSLSVDTEAFF.

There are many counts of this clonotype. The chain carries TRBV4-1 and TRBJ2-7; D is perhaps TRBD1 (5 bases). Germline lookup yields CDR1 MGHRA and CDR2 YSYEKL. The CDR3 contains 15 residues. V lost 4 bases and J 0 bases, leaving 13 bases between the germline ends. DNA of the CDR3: TGCGCCAGCAGCCCCGAAGGGGCGGTCTCCTACGAGCAGTACTTC. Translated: CASSPEGAVSYEQYF.

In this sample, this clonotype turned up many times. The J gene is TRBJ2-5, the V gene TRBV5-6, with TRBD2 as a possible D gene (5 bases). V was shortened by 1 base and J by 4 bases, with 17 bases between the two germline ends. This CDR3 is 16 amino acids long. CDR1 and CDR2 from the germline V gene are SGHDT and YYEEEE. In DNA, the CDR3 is TGTGCCAGCAGCTTGCTCGGGGAATTCAGGCGAGAGACCCAGTACTTC. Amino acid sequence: CASSLLGEFRRETQYF. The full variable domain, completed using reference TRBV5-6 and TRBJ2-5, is DAGVTQSPTHLIKTRGQQVTLRCSPKSGHDTVSWYQQALGQGPQFIFQYYEEEERQRGNFPDRFSGHQFPNYSSELNVNALLLGDSALYLCASSLLGEFRRETQYFGPGTRLLVL.

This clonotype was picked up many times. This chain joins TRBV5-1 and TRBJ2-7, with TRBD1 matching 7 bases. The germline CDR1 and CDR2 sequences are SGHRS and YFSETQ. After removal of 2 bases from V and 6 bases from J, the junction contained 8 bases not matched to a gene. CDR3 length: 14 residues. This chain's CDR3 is CASSFQQGSGEQYF. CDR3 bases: TGCGCCAGCAGCTTCCAACAGGGGTCCGGCGAGCAGTACTTC.

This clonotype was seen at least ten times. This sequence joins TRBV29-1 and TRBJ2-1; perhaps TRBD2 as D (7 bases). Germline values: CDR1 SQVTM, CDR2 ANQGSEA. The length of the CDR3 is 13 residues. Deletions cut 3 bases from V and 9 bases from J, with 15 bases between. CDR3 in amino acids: CSVDVGGAGEQFF. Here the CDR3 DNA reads TGCAGCGTTGATGTTGGGGGGGCGGGTGAGCAGTTCTTC.

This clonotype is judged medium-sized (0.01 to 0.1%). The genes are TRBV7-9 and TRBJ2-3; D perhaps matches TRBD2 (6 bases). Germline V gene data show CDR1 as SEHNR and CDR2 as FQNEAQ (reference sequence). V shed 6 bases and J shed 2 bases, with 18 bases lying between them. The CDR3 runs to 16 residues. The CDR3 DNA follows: TGTGCCAGCAGTTCAAGGGTAGCGGCCTCCACAGATACGCAGTATTTT. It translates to CASSSRVAASTDTQYF. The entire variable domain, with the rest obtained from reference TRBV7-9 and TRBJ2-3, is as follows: DTGVSQNPRHKITKRGQNVTFRCDPISEHNRLYWYRQTLGQGPEFLTYFQNEAQLEKSRLLSDRFSAERPKGSFSTLEIQRTEQGDSAMYLCASSSRVAASTDTQYFGPGTRLTVL.

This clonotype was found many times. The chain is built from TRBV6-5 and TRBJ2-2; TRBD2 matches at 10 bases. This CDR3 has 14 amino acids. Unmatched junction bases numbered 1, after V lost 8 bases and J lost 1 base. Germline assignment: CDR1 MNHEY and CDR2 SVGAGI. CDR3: CASASGGNTGELFF. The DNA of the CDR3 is TGTGCCAGCGCTAGCGGGGGGAACACCGGGGAGCTGTTTTTT.

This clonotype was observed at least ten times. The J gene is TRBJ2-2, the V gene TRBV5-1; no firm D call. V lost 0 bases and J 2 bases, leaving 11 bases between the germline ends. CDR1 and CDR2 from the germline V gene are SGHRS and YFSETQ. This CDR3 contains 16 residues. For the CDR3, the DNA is TGCGCCAGCAGCTTGGTCGTGTTAGCCAACACCGGGGAGCTGTTTTTT. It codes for CASSLVVLANTGELFF.

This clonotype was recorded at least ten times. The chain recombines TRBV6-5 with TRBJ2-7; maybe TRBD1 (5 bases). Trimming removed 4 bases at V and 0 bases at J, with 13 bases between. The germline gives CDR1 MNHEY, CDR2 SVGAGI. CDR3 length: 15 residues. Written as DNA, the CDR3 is TGTGCCAGCAGTTCCGAGGACAACAACTCCTACGAGCAGTACTTC. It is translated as CASSSEDNNSYEQYF.

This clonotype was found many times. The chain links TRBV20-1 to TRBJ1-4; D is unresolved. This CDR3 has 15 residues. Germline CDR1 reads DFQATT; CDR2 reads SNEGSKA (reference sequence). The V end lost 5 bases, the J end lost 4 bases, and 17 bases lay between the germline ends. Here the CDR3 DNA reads TGCAGTGCTCAGAAGGGTGGCACGAATAATGAAAAACTGTTTTTT. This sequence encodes CSAQKGGTNNEKLFF.

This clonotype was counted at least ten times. DNA of the CDR3: TGCGCCAGCAGCGTACAGGGCCTGAACTCACCCCTCCACTTT. This encodes CASSVQGLNSPLHF. The chain employs TRBV5-1 and TRBJ1-6, with D possibly TRBD1 on 6 matching bases. This CDR3 is 14 amino acids long. The V end lost 4 bases, the J end lost 10 bases, and 15 bases lay between the germline ends. Germline V lookup: CDR1 SGHRS, CDR2 YFSETQ.

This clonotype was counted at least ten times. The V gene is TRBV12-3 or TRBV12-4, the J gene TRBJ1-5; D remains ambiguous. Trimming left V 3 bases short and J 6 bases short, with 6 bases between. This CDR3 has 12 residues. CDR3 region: CASSFNIQPQHF. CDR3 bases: TGTGCCAGCAGTTTTAATATTCAGCCCCAGCATTTT.

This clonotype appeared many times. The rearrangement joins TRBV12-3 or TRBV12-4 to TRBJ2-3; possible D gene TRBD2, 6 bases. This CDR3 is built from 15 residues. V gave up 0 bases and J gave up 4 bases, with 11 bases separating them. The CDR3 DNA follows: TGTGCCAGCAGTTTAGCGGCCGGAGGGTCAGATACGCAGTATTTT. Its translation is CASSLAAGGSDTQYF.

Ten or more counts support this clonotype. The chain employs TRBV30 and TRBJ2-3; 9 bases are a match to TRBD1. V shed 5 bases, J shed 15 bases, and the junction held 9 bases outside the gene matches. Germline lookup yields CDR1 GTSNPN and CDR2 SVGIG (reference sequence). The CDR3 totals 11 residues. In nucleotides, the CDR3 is TGTGCCTGGGGTACGGTGGGACAGGGATATTTT. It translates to CAWGTVGQGYF.

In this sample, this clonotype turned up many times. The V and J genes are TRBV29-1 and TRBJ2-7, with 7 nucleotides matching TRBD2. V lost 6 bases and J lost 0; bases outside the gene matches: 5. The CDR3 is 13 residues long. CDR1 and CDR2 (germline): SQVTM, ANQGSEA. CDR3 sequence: CSVPGGSSYEQYF. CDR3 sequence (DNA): TGCAGCGTCCCGGGGGGAAGCTCCTACGAGCAGTACTTC.

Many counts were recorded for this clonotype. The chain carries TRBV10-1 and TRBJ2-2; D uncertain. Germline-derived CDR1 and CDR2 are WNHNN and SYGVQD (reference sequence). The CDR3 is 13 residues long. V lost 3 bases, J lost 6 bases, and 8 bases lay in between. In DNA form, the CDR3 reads TGCGCCAGCAGTGACCACGGGTCCGGGGAGCTGTTTTTT. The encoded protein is CASSDHGSGELFF.

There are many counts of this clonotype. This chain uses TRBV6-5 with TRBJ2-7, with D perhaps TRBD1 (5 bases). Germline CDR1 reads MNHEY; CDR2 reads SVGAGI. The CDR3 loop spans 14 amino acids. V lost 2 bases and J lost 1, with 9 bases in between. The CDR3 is CASSYRGWSYEQYF. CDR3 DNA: TGTGCCAGCAGTTACAGGGGCTGGTCCTACGAGCAGTACTTC.